This is a list of T cell receptor beta chains from one sample in a study of shared clonotypes between healthy human individuals. Clones were read by immunoSEQ multiplex PCR, and TCRdb kept only the in-frame ones, dropping some. Among around 1.4 million clones, about 98.5% were seen once, and the ten largest hold roughly 0.35%. Sequenced material: naive CD4+ T cells sorted from blood. The receptors stem from a man in his thirties or forties in good health. Both conserved end residues are part of each CDR3. Each record gives: V gene, D gene, CDR3 length, clone size, J gene, CDR3 DNA, CDR3 protein. D genes are given only for firm matches. Some rows mark clone size as missing; the rest say once, few, many or name a class of expanded clone.

v_gene: TRBV7-2; d_gene: .; len: 13; abundance: .; j_gene: TRBJ2-7; CDR3nt: TGTGCCAGCAGCTTAGCGAGCCGCTACGAGCAGTACTTC; CDR3aa: CASSLASRYEQYF
v_gene: TRBV19; d_gene: .; len: 13; abundance: .; j_gene: TRBJ2-5; CDR3nt: TGTGCCAGTAGTATCCAGGTAACGGGGACCCAGTACTTC; CDR3aa: CASSIQVTGTQYF
v_gene: TRBV11-2; d_gene: TRBD2; len: 17; abundance: .; j_gene: TRBJ2-1; CDR3nt: TGTGCCAGCAGCTTACCTAGGGGCGGGAGATCTAACAATGAGCAGTTCTTC; CDR3aa: CASSLPRGGRSNNEQFF
v_gene: TRBV14; d_gene: TRBD1; len: 16; abundance: .; j_gene: TRBJ2-1; CDR3nt: TGTGCCAGCAGCCGACGGACAGGGGGCTTCTCCAATGAGCAGTTCTTC; CDR3aa: CASSRRTGGFSNEQFF
v_gene: TRBV5-1; d_gene: .; len: 16; abundance: .; j_gene: TRBJ2-7; CDR3nt: TGCGCCAGCAGCTTGGGAGGGGGGACTGCCTTCAGCGAGCAGTACTTC; CDR3aa: CASSLGGGTAFSEQYF
v_gene: TRBV5-4; d_gene: .; len: 14; abundance: .; j_gene: TRBJ1-1; CDR3nt: TGTGCCAGCAGCCCAGGAACTATGAACACTGAAGCTTTCTTT; CDR3aa: CASSPGTMNTEAFF
v_gene: TRBV20-1; d_gene: .; len: 11; abundance: .; j_gene: TRBJ2-5; CDR3nt: TGCAGTGCTAGCCTGCAGGAGACCCAGTACTTC; CDR3aa: CSASLQETQYF
v_gene: TRBV6-1; d_gene: TRBD1; len: 14; abundance: .; j_gene: TRBJ2-7; CDR3nt: TGTGCCAGCAGTGCCAAGACAGGGGCCTACGAGCAGTACTTC; CDR3aa: CASSAKTGAYEQYF
v_gene: TRBV27; d_gene: .; len: 11; abundance: .; j_gene: TRBJ2-1; CDR3nt: TGTGCCACCGCCAAATCCAATGAGCAGTTCTTC; CDR3aa: CATAKSNEQFF
v_gene: TRBV7-2; d_gene: .; len: 14; abundance: .; j_gene: TRBJ2-5; CDR3nt: TGTGCCAGCAGCTTAAGGACGGGAGTAGAGACCCAGTACTTC; CDR3aa: CASSLRTGVETQYF
v_gene: TRBV7-9; d_gene: .; len: 15; abundance: .; j_gene: TRBJ1-3; CDR3nt: TGTGCCAGCAGCTTCGCCAGTATCGCTGGAAACACCATATATTTT; CDR3aa: CASSFASIAGNTIYF
v_gene: TRBV11-2; d_gene: .; len: 15; abundance: .; j_gene: TRBJ2-7; CDR3nt: TGTGCCAGCAGCTTACAGGGAGACATTTCCTACGAGCAGTACTTC; CDR3aa: CASSLQGDISYEQYF
v_gene: TRBV30; d_gene: .; len: 13; abundance: .; j_gene: TRBJ2-5; CDR3nt: TGTGCCTGGACCCGAACCTCGGGGCAGGGCCAGTACTTC; CDR3aa: CAWTRTSGQGQYF
v_gene: TRBV5-5; d_gene: .; len: 16; abundance: .; j_gene: TRBJ2-2; CDR3nt: TGTGCCAGCAGCTTAGGTTCTGGGCCGAACACCGGGGAGCTGTTTTTT; CDR3aa: CASSLGSGPNTGELFF
v_gene: TRBV30; d_gene: .; len: 14; abundance: .; j_gene: TRBJ1-2; CDR3nt: TGTGCCTGGAGACGGCGAGGGGTTGCCTATGGCTACACCTTC; CDR3aa: CAWRRRGVAYGYTF
v_gene: TRBV28; d_gene: .; len: 13; abundance: .; j_gene: TRBJ1-1; CDR3nt: TGTGCCAGCAGCCGTACACAGAACACTGAAGCTTTCTTT; CDR3aa: CASSRTQNTEAFF
v_gene: TRBV28; d_gene: TRBD1; len: 14; abundance: .; j_gene: TRBJ1-5; CDR3nt: TGTGCCAGCAGTCCGGACAGGCGAGGACGGCCCCAGCATTTT; CDR3aa: CASSPDRRGRPQHF
v_gene: TRBV19; d_gene: .; len: 15; abundance: .; j_gene: TRBJ2-1; CDR3nt: TGTGCCACTAGGGGGGACAGAAGCTCCTACAATGAGCAGTTCTTC; CDR3aa: CATRGDRSSYNEQFF
v_gene: TRBV5-5; d_gene: .; len: 14; abundance: once; j_gene: TRBJ1-5; CDR3nt: TGTGCCAGCAGCTTGTACAGTAGCAATCAGCCCCAGCATTTT; CDR3aa: CASSLYSSNQPQHF
v_gene: TRBV7-9; d_gene: .; len: 16; abundance: .; j_gene: TRBJ2-3; CDR3nt: TGTGCCAGCAGCCTTTTTACGTTGGGGGGCGCAGATACGCAGTATTTT; CDR3aa: CASSLFTLGGADTQYF
v_gene: TRBV7-8; d_gene: TRBD1; len: 16; abundance: .; j_gene: TRBJ2-5; CDR3nt: TGTGCCAGCAGTTTTAAAAGTGGACAGGGAGGCCAGTCCCAGTACTTC; CDR3aa: CASSFKSGQGGQSQYF
v_gene: TRBV11-2; d_gene: .; len: 17; abundance: .; j_gene: TRBJ2-7; CDR3nt: TGTGCCAGCAGCTCCCTCCGAGGTTCGACAGTGACCTACGAGCAGTACTTC; CDR3aa: CASSSLRGSTVTYEQYF
v_gene: TRBV5-6; d_gene: .; len: 12; abundance: .; j_gene: TRBJ1-2; CDR3nt: TGTGCCAGCAGCACAGATGTGTATGGCTACACCTTC; CDR3aa: CASSTDVYGYTF
v_gene: TRBV7-2; d_gene: .; len: 16; abundance: .; j_gene: TRBJ2-7; CDR3nt: TGTGCCAGCAGCTCCCTAGAGCGCGACGGTGCGTACGAGCAGTACTTC; CDR3aa: CASSSLERDGAYEQYF
v_gene: TRBV5-1; d_gene: TRBD2; len: 15; abundance: .; j_gene: TRBJ2-3; CDR3nt: TGCGCCAGCAGCCCGGGACTAGTGGGCACAGATACGCAGTATTTT; CDR3aa: CASSPGLVGTDTQYF
v_gene: TRBV10-3; d_gene: .; len: 14; abundance: .; j_gene: TRBJ1-3; CDR3nt: TGTGCCATCAGTGAGTCGACCTCTGGAAACACCATATATTTT; CDR3aa: CAISESTSGNTIYF
v_gene: TRBV27; d_gene: TRBD2; len: 17; abundance: .; j_gene: TRBJ2-2; CDR3nt: TGTGCCAGCAGTTTAGAGGGGCCTAGCGGGAGCACCGGGGAGCTGTTTTTT; CDR3aa: CASSLEGPSGSTGELFF
v_gene: TRBV7-6; d_gene: .; len: 16; abundance: .; j_gene: TRBJ2-6; CDR3nt: TGTGCCAGCAGCCCCCGACAGGCAGGCGGGGCCAACGTCCTGACTTTC; CDR3aa: CASSPRQAGGANVLTF
v_gene: TRBV5-1; d_gene: .; len: 12; abundance: .; j_gene: TRBJ2-1; CDR3nt: TGCGCCAGCAGCTTTGACTTAAATGAGCAGTTCTTC; CDR3aa: CASSFDLNEQFF
v_gene: TRBV18; d_gene: .; len: 12; abundance: .; j_gene: TRBJ2-7; CDR3nt: TGTGCCAGCTCACCCGAGCTGGGGGCCCAGTACTTC; CDR3aa: CASSPELGAQYF
v_gene: TRBV9; d_gene: TRBD2; len: 16; abundance: .; j_gene: TRBJ2-1; CDR3nt: TGTGCCAGCAGCTCGCGAAGCGGGGTTACCTACAATGAGCAGTTCTTC; CDR3aa: CASSSRSGVTYNEQFF